This T cell receptor (beta chain) was sequenced during a study of blood T cells in healthy people across ages (dated by TCRdb to the mid-2010s). Turning to the overall study: Template switching captured roughly one uniquely barcoded TCR beta cDNA molecule per two T cells in model experiments. Age-related changes in TCR beta repertoire diversity were measured in the study by deep sequencing normalized with unique cDNA molecular identifiers. Four age groups were formed from the donors: young (average approximately 15 years), middle-aged (less than 40), aged (roughly 58) and long-lived (more than 75). To avoid experimental bias, donors of different ages were randomly spread across the sequencing lanes. The study analyzed two additional independent replicas of 1 million unique cDNA reads from the same blood draw for two donors, one aged 18 to 30 and one aged 80 or older.

General findings and caveats noted by the study authors: Compared with the aged group, the long-lived group had more naive CD4+ T cells, fewer expanded clones and increased TCR diversity, suggesting age selection. Because profiling used bulk unsorted PBMCs, naive and antigen-experienced compartments could not be compared conclusively. Observed TCR beta diversity correlated strongly with the percentage of naive T cells measured by flow cytometry. Estimates of total diversity based on one million sequenced T cells were considered lower bounds and underestimates. As age increased, observed TCR beta diversity per million T cells dropped in a roughly linear way, and a significant reduction was already evident by age about 40. Because the CMV infection status of the donors was unknown, age-related changes in expanded clonotypes may potentially have been confounded.

The library was prepared using 5' RACE. Sequencing instrument: Illumina HiSeq 2500. A second roughly 6 to 11 cycle PCR used a sample-barcoded 5' primer and a J-beta primer mix. Each TCR beta cDNA molecule received a unique molecular identifier from a template-switch 5' adaptor carrying 12 random nucleotides. At least 2.5 million CDR3-containing paired-end reads were obtained from each sample. All of the RNA was converted into first-strand cDNA using the Mint cDNA synthesis kit, with a TRBC-specific oligonucleotide serving as the primer. Following uracil-DNA glycosylase treatment, a first 18-cycle PCR with universal primers M1SS and BC2_uni_R was performed on all cDNA. In the paper's pipeline: Each sample was normalized by randomly selecting 1 million high-quality reads, each carrying a distinct molecular identifier. Reads with shared molecular identifiers were discarded instead of being binned into consensus sequences. MiTCR, set to a Q25 quality threshold and the strictest error-elimination algorithm, was used for CDR3 identification, clonotype clustering and error correction. A nonparametric unseen species model using Euler transformation provided a lower-bound estimate of total TCR beta diversity. TCRdb applied fastp at Q25 and MiXCR to the public reads, then kept only in-frame beta chains. Rows with one shared CDR3 protein collapse into an entry with the most common genes and DNA. For this entry, the V and J calls and clone size follow TCRdb and not the study's own pipeline. The sample table records 1.2 million to 1.5 million distinct CDR3 sequences; about 43% of these occur just once. The leading ten clones occupy 7.9% of the sample.

This clonotype has just a few counts. Its binding antigen is unknown. Base qualities are missing; no much larger clone stands one base away. Donors were 35 to 40 systemically healthy Caucasian individuals from Russia aged 6 to 90 years. Each donor gave about 10 milliliters of peripheral blood, drawn into EDTA-treated Vacutainer tubes. Ficoll-Paque density-gradient centrifugation was used to isolate PBMCs, with at least 7 million obtained per sample. Trizol reagent was used to extract total RNA from the PBMCs, yielding at least 6 micrograms per sample. For every donor, an aliquot of PBMCs went through flow cytometry to measure the percentages of naive CD45RAhigh/CD27high T cells. Trimming removed 5 bases from V and 4 bases from J, leaving 11 bases between the germline ends. The CDR3, from cysteine to phenylalanine, totals 13 residues. Kept here is only the CDR3 DNA, which spans 39 bases and is read in frame from base 1. CDR1 is given as SGHTA and CDR2 as FQGNSA, both from the germline V gene.

Recombination linked TRBV7-2 to TRBJ1-2; the D gene is possibly TRBD1, with 5 bases matching. This TCR was sampled from a woman between 18 and 30 years old in good health. Sequencing used blood. The CDR3 protein sequence reads: CASSPPGVYGYTF. The DNA is TGTGCCAGCAGCCCCCCGGGGGTCTATGGCTACACCTTC.